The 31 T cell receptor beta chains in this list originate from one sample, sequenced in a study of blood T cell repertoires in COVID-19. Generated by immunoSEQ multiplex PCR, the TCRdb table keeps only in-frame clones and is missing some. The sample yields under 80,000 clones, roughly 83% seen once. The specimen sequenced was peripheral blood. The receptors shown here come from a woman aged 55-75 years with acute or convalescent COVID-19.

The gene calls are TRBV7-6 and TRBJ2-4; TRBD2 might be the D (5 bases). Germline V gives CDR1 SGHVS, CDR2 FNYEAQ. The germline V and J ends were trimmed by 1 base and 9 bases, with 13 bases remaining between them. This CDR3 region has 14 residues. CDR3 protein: CASSLEDWGGIQYF. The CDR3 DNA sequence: TGTGCCAGCAGCTTAGAGGACTGGGGTGGCATTCAGTACTTC.

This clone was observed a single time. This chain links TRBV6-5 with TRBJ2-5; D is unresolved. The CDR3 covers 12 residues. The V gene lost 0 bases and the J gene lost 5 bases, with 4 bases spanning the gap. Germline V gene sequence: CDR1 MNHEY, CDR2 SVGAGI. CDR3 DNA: TGTGCCAGCAGTTACTCCGGGGAGACCCAGTACTTC. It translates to CASSYSGETQYF.

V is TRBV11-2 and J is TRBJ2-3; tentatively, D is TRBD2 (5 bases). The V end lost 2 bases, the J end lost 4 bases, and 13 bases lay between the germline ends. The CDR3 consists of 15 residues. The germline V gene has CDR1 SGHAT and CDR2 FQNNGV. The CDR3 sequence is CASSLFSSRADTQYF. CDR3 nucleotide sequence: TGTGCCAGCAGCTTATTTAGTTCGAGGGCAGATACGCAGTATTTT.

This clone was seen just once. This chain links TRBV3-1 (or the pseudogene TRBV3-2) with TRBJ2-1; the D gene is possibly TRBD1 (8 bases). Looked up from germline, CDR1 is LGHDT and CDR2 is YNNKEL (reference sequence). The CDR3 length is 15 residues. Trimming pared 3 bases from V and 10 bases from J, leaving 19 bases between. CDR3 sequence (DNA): TGTGCCAGCAGCCACACAGGGGGGGACCGTCGAGAGCAGTTCTTC. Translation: CASSHTGGDRREQFF.

The CDR3 loop reads CASSVVGSGGWNTEAFF. For the CDR3, the DNA is TGTGCCAGCAGCGTAGTGGGGTCCGGGGGTTGGAACACTGAAGCTTTCTTT. The chain joins TRBV9 to TRBJ1-1; maybe TRBD1 (5 bases). V lost 0 bases and J 1 base, leaving 16 bases between the germline ends. This CDR3 has 17 amino acids. Germline lookup yields CDR1 SGDLS and CDR2 YYNGEE.

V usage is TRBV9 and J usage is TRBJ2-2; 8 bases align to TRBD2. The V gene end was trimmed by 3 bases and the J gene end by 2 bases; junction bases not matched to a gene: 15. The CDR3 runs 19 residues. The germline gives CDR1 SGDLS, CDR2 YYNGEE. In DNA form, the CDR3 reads TGTGCCAGCAGCGCACAAAGGGGAGGCGGGGGGCTCAACACCGGGGAGCTGTTTTTT. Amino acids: CASSAQRGGGGLNTGELFF.

CDR3 bases: TGTGCCAGCAGCCCGCCGGGGGGTCGGTACAATGAGCAGTTCTTC. Translation: CASSPPGGRYNEQFF. The V gene is TRBV7-3, the J gene TRBJ2-1; 7 bases line up with TRBD2. The V segment lost 5 bases and the J segment 4 bases; nucleotides outside the gene matches: 8. Germline-derived CDR1 and CDR2 are SGHTA and FQGTGA. This CDR3 contains 15 residues.

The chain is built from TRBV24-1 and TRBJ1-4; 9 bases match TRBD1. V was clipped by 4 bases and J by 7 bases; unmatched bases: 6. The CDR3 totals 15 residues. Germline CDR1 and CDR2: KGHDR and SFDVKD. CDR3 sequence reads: CATSERTGVVEKLFF. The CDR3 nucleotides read TGTGCCACCAGTGAGCGGACAGGGGTCGTTGAAAAACTGTTTTTT.

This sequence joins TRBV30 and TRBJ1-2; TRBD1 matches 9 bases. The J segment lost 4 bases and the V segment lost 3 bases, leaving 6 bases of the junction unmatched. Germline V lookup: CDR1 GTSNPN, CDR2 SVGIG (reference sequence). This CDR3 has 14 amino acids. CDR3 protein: CAWRAGTGSYGYTF. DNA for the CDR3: TGTGCCTGGAGGGCCGGGACAGGGTCCTATGGCTACACCTTC.

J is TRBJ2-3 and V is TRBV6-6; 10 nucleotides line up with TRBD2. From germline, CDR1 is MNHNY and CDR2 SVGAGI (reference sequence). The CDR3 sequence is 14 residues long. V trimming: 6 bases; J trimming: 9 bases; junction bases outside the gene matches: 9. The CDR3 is CASRRAGGPETQYF. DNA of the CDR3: TGTGCCAGCAGGCGAGCGGGGGGGCCGGAGACGCAGTATTTT.

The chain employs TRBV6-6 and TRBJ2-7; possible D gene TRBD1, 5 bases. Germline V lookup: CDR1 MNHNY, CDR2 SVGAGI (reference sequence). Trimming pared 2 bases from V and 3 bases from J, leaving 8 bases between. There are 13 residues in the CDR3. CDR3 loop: CASSYRQGYEQYF. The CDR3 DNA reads TGTGCCAGCAGTTACCGGCAGGGCTACGAGCAGTACTTC.

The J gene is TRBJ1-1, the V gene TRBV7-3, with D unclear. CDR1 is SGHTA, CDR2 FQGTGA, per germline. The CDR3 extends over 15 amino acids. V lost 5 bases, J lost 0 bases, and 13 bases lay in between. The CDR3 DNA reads TGTGCCAGCAGCCAGACGCCAGGTTTGAACACTGAAGCTTTCTTT. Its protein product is CASSQTPGLNTEAFF.

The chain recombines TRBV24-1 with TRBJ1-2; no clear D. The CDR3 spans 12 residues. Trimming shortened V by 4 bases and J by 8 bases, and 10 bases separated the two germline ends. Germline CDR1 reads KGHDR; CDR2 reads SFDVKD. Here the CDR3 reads CATSDPLKGYTF. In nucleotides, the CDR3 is TGTGCCACCAGTGACCCCCTAAAAGGCTACACCTTC.

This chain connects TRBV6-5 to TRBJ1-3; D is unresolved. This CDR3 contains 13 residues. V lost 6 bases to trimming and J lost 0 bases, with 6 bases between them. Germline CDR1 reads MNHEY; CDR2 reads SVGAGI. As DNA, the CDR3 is TGTGCCAGCAGAACATTCTCTGGAAACACCATATATTTT. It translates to CASRTFSGNTIYF.

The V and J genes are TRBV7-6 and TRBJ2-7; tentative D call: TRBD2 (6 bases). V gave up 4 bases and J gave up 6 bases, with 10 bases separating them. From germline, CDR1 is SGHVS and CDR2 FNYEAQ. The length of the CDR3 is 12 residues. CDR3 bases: TGTGCCAGCAGCTATACCGGGGGCGAGCAGTACTTC. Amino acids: CASSYTGGEQYF.

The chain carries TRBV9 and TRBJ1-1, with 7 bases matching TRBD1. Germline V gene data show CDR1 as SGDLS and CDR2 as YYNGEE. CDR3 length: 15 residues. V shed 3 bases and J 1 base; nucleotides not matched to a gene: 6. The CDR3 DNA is TGTGCCAGCAGCGCGACAGGGTTGAGGAACACTGAAGCTTTCTTT. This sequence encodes CASSATGLRNTEAFF.

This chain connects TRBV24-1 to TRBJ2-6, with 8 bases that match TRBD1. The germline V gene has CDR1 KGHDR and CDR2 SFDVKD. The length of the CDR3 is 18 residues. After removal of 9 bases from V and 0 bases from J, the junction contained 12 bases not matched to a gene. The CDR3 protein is CATLPGTGTYSGANVLTF. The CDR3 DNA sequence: TGTGCCACCCTCCCCGGGACAGGAACGTACTCTGGGGCCAACGTCCTGACTTTC.

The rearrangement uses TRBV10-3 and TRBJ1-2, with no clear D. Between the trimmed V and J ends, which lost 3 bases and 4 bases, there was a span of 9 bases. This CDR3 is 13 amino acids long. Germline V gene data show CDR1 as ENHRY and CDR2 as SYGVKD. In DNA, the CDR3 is TGTGCCATCAGTGATAGACAATTCTATGGCTACACCTTC. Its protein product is CAISDRQFYGYTF.

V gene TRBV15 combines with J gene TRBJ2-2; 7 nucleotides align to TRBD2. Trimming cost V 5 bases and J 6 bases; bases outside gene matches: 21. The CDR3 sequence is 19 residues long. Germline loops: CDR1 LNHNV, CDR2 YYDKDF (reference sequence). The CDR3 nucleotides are TGTGCCACCAGCCGACCTCAAGGGGTACTAGCGTTGGCCGCCGGGGAGCTGTTTTTT. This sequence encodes CATSRPQGVLALAAGELFF.

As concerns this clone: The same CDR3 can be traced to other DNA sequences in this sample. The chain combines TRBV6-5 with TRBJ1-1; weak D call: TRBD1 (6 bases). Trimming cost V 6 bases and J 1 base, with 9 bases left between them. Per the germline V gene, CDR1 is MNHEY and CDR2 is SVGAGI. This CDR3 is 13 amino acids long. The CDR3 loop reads CASRPRGNTEAFF. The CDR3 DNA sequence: TGTGCCAGCAGACCCAGGGGGAACACTGAAGCTTTCTTT.

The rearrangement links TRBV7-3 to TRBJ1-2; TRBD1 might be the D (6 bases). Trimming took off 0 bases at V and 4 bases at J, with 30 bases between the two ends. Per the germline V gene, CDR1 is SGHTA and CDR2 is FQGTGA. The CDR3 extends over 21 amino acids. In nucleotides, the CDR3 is TGTGCCAGCAGCTTAACCTCGATTTTCCCTCGGGACACCCGAAGGGTCTATGGCTACACCTTC. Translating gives CASSLTSIFPRDTRRVYGYTF.

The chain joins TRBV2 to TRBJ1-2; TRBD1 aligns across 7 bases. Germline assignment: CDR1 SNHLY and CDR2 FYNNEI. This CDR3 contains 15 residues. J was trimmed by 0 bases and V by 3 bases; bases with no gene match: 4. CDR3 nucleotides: TGTGCCAGCAGTGAGAGGGGGCTCCCTAACTATGGCTACACCTTC. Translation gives CASSERGLPNYGYTF. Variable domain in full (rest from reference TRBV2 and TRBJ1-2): EPEVTQTPSHQVTQMGQEVILRCVPISNHLYFYWYRQILGQKVEFLVSFYNNEISEKSEIFDDQFSVERPDGSNFTLKIRSTKLEDSAMYFCASSERGLPNYGYTFGSGTRLTVV.

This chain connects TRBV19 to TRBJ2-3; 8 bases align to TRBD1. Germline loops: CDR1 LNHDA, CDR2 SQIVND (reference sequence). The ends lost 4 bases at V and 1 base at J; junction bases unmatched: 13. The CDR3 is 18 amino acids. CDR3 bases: TGTGCCAGTAGTAACCCCACCTGGACAGGGCAGGGCACAGATACGCAGTATTTT. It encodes CASSNPTWTGQGTDTQYF.

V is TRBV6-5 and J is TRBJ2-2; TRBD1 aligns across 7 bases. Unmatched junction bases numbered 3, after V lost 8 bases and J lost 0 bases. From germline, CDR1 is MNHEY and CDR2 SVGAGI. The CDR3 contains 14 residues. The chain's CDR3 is CASLDRANTGELFF. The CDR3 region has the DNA TGTGCCAGCCTAGACAGGGCGAACACCGGGGAGCTGTTTTTT.

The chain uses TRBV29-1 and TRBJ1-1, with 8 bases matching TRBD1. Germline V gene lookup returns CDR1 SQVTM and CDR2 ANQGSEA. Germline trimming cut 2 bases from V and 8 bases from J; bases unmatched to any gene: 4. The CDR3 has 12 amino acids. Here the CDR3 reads CSVEQGALEAFF. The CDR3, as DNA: TGCAGCGTTGAACAGGGGGCTTTAGAAGCTTTCTTT.

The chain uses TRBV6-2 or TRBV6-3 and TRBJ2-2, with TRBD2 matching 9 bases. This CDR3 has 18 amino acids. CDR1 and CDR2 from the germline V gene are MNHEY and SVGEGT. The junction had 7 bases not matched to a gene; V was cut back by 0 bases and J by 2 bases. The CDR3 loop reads CASSYSVSGGPNTGELFF. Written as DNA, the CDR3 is TGTGCCAGCAGTTACTCGGTTAGCGGGGGACCAAACACCGGGGAGCTGTTTTTT.

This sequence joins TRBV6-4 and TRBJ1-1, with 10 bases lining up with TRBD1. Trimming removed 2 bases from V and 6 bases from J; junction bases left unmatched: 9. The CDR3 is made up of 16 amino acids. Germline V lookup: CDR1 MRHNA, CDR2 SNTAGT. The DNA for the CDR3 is TGTGCCAGCAGTGACGCCGCGGGGACAGGGGTCGCTGAAGCTTTCTTT. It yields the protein CASSDAAGTGVAEAFF.

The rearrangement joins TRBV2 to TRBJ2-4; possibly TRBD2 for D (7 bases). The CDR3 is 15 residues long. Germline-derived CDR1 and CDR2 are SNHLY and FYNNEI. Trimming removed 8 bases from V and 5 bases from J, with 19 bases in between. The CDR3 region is CASSPGGQWENIQYF. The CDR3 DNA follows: TGTGCCAGCTCCCCCGGGGGGCAGTGGGAAAACATTCAGTACTTC.

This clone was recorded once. In DNA, the CDR3 is TGTGCCAGCAGCGCCCAGAAAACATACTCTGGAAACACCATATATTTT. Its protein is CASSAQKTYSGNTIYF. The chain couples TRBV9 to TRBJ1-3, with D hard to call. The CDR3 extends over 16 amino acids. The germline V gene encodes CDR1 SGDLS and CDR2 YYNGEE. The V and J ends lost 3 bases and 0 bases respectively, with 13 bases between them.

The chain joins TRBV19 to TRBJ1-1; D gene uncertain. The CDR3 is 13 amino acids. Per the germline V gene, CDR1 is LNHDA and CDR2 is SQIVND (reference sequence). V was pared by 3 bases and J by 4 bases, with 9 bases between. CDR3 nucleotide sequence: TGTGCCAGTAGTATTTGGAGTGGCACTGAAGCTTTCTTT. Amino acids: CASSIWSGTEAFF.

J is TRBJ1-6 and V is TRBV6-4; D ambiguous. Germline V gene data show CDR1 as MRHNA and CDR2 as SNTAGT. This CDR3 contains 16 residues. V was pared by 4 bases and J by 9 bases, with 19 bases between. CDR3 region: CASSGDGVRLASPLHF. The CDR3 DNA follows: TGTGCCAGCAGTGGCGACGGGGTGAGGCTGGCTTCACCCCTCCACTTT.